This entry concerns a single T cell receptor (beta chain). Its target is not known. In preparing the TRB cDNA libraries, 5' RACE with UMI labels was used. TCRdb re-called the 5' RACE reads and gives one entry per CDR3 protein, without DNA. The specimen's table records more than 50,000 distinct CDR3 sequences. The sample is drawn from a study of CXCR3-negative and CXCR3-positive naive CD8 T cells. Germline V gene lookup returns CDR1 SGHDN and CDR2 FVKESK. The CDR3 totals 16 residues. Overall study results and limits: Partial loss of CXCR3 expression followed cryopreservation; most assays used fresh PBMCs.

This chain joins TRBV14 and TRBJ2-2; the TRBD2 assignment by TCRdb is unverifiable without DNA. The receptor's source is a human donor in good health. Some clones in this sample may be carry-over from other donors' samples. Specimen: naive CXCR3- CD8+ T cells from blood. Subset in this sample: CD45RO-CCR7+CD27+CD95- naive CD8+ T cells lacking CXCR3 (TNR3-). CDR3 sequence: CASSRFTGLASGELFF.